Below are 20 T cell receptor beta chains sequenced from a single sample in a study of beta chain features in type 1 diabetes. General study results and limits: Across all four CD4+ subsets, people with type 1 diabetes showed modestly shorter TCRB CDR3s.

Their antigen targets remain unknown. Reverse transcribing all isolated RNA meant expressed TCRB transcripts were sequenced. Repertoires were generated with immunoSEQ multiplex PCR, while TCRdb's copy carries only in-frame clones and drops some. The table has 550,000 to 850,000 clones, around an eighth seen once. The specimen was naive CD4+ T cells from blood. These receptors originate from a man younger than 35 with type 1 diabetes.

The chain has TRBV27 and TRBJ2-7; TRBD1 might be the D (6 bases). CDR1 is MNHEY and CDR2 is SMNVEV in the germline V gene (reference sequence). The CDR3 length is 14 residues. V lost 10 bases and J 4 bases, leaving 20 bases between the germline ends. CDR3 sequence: CANTSRTETYEQYF. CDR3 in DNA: TGTGCCAACACCTCCCGGACAGAGACTTACGAGCAGTACTTC.

CDR3 sequence: CASSQLNSGTSFPQETQYF. In DNA, the CDR3 is TGCGCCAGCAGCCAACTTAACTCCGGGACTAGCTTCCCCCAAGAGACCCAGTACTTC. The chain recombines TRBV4-1 with TRBJ2-5; 9 bases agree with TRBD2. Trimming removed 2 bases from V and 1 base from J; junction bases left unmatched: 14. Looked up from germline, CDR1 is MGHRA and CDR2 is YSYEKL. This CDR3 contains 19 residues.

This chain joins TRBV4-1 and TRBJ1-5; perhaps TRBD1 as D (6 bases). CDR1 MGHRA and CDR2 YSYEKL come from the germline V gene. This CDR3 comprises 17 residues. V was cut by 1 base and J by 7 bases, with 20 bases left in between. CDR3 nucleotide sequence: TGCGCCAGCAGCCAAGTCGTGATGGGGCAGGGGATACAGCCCCAGCATTTT. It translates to CASSQVVMGQGIQPQHF.

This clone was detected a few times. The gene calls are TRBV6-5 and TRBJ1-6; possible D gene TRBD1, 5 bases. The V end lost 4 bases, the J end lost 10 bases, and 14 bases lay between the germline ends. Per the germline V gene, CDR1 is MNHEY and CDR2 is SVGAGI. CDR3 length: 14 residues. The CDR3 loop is CASSSGRVGSPLHF. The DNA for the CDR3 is TGTGCCAGCAGTTCAGGGAGGGTGGGGTCACCCCTCCACTTT.

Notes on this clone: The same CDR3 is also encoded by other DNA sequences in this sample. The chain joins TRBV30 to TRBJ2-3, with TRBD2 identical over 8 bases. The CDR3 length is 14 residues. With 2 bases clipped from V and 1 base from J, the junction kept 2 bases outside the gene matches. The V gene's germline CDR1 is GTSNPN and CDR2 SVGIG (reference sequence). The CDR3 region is CAWSFSGGTDTQYF. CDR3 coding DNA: TGTGCCTGGAGTTTTAGCGGGGGCACAGATACGCAGTATTTT.

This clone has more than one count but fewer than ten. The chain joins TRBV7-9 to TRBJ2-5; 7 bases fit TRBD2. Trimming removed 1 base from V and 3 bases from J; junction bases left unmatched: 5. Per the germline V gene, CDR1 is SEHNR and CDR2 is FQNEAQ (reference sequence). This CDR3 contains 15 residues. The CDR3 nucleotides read TGTGCCAGCAGCTTAGGTAGCGGGCGGGAAGAGACCCAGTACTTC. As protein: CASSLGSGREETQYF.

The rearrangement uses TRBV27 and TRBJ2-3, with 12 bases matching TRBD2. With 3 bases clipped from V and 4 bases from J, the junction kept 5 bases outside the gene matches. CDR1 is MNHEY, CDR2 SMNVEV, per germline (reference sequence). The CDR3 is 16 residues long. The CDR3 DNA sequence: TGTGCCAGCAGTTTGCTAGCGGGGGGGCCGCCAGATACGCAGTATTTT. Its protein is CASSLLAGGPPDTQYF.

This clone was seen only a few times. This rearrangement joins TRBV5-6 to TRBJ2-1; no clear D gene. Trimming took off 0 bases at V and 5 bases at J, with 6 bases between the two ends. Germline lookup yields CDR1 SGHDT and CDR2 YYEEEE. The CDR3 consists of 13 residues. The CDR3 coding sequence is TGTGCCAGCAGCTTGGTACAGAACAATGAGCAGTTCTTC. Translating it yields CASSLVQNNEQFF.

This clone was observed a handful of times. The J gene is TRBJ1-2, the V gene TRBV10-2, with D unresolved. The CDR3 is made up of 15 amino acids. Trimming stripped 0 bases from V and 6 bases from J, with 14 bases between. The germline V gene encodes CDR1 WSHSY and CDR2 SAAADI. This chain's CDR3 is CASSESPYTGHGYTF. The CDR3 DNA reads TGCGCCAGCAGTGAGTCTCCGTATACTGGGCATGGCTACACCTTC.

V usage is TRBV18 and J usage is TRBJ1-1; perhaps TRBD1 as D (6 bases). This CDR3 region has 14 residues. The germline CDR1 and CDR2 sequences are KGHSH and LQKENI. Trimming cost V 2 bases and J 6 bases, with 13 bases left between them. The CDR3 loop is CASSPMDSGPEAFF. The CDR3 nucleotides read TGTGCCAGCTCACCAATGGACAGTGGGCCTGAAGCTTTCTTT.

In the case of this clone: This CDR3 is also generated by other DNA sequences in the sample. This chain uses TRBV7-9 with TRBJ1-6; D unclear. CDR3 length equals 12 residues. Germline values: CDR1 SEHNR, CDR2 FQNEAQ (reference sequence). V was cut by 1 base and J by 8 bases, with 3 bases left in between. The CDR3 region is CASSLVDSPLHF. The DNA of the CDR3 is TGTGCCAGCAGCTTAGTAGATTCACCCCTCCACTTT. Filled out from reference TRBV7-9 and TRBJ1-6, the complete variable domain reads DTGVSQNPRHKITKRGQNVTFRCDPISEHNRLYWYRQTLGQGPEFLTYFQNEAQLEKSRLLSDRFSAERPKGSFSTLEIQRTEQGDSAMYLCASSLVDSPLHFGNGTRLTVT.

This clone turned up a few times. CDR3 protein: CASSLPGTGMNGYTF. As DNA, the CDR3 is TGTGCCAGCAGTTTACCTGGGACAGGGATGAATGGCTACACCTTC. The chain carries TRBV27 and TRBJ1-2; 9 bases map to TRBD1. The CDR3 is made up of 15 amino acids. The junction had 7 bases not matched to a gene; V was cut back by 2 bases and J by 6 bases. In germline, CDR1 is MNHEY, CDR2 SMNVEV (reference sequence).

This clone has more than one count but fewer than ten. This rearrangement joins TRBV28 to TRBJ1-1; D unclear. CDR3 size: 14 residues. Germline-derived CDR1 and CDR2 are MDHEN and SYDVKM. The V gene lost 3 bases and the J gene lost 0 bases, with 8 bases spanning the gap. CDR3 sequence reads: CASSFGSMNTEAFF. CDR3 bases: TGTGCCAGCAGTTTCGGCAGCATGAACACTGAAGCTTTCTTT.

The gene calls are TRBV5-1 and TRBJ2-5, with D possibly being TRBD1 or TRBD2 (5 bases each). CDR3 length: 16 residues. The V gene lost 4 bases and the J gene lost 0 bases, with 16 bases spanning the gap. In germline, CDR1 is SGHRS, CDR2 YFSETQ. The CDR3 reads CASSATGTTYQETQYF. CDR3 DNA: TGCGCCAGCAGCGCCACCGGGACCACGTACCAAGAGACCCAGTACTTC.

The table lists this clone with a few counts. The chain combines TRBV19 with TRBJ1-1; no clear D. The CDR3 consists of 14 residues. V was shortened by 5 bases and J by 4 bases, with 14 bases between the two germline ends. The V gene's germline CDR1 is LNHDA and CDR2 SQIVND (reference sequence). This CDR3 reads CASSPPGKGTEAFF. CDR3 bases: TGTGCCAGTAGTCCCCCGGGGAAGGGCACTGAAGCTTTCTTT.

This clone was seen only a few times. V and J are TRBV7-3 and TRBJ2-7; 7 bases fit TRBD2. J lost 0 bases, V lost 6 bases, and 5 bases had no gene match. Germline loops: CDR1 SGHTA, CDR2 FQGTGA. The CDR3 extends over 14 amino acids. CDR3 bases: TGTGCCAGCAGTCCGGGACTAAGCTCCTACGAGCAGTACTTC. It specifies CASSPGLSSYEQYF.

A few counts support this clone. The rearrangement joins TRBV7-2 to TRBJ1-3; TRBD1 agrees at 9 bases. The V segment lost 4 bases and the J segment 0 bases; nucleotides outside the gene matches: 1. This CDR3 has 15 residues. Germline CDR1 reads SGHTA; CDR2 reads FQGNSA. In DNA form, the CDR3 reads TGTGCCAGCAGCTCGACAGGGGGCTCTGGAAACACCATATATTTT. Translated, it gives CASSSTGGSGNTIYF. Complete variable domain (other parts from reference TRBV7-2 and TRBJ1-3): GAGVSQSPSNKVTEKGKDVELRCDPISGHTALYWYRQSLGQGLEFLIYFQGNSAPDKSGLPSDRFSAERTGGSVSTLTIQRTQQEDSAVYLCASSSTGGSGNTIYFGEGSWLTVV.

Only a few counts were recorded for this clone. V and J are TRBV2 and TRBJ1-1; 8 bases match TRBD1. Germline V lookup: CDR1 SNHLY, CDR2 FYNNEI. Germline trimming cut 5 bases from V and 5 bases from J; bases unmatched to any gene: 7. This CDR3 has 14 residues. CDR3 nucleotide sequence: TGTGCCAGCAGTTTACAGGGGGTTGGAACTGAAGCTTTCTTT. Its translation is CASSLQGVGTEAFF.

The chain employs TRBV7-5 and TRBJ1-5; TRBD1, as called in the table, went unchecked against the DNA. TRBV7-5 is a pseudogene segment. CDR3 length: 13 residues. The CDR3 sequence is CVRSALGGEPQHF. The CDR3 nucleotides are TGTGTCAGAAGCGCCCTAGGGGGAGAGCCCCAGCATTTT.

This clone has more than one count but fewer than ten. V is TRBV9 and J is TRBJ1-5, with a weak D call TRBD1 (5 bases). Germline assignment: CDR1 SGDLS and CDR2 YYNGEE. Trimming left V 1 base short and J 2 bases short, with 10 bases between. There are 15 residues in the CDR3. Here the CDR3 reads CASSVMGDGNQPQHF. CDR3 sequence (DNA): TGTGCCAGCAGCGTAATGGGGGATGGCAATCAGCCCCAGCATTTT.